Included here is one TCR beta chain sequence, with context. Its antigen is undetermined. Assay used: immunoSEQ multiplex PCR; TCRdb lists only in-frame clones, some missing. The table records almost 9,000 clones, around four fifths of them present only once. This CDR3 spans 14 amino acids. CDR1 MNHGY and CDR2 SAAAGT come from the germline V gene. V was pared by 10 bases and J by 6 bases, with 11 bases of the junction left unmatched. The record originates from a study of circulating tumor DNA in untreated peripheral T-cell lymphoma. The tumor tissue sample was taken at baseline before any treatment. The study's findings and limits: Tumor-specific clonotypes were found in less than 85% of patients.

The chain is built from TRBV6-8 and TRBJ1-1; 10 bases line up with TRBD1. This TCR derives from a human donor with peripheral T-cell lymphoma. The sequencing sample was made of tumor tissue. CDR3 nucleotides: TGTGCCATCAGGGGGACAGGGGCGAGTGCTGAAGCTTTCTTT. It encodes CAIRGTGASAEAFF.